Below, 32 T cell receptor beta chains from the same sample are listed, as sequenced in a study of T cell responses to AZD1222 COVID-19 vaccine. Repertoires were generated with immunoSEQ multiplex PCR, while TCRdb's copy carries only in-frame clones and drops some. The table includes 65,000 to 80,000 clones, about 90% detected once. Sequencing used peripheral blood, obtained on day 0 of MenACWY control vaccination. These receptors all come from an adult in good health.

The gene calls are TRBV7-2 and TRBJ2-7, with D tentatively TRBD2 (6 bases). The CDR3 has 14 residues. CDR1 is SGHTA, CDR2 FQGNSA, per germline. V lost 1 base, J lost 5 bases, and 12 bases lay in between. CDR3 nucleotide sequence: TGTGCCAGCAGCTTAGGTCCAGCGGGTAACGAGCAGTACTTC. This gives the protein CASSLGPAGNEQYF.

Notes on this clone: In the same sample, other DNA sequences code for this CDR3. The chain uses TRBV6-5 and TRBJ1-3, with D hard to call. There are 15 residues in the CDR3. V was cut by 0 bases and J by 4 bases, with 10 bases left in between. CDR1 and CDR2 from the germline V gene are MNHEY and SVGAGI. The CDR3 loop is CASSYSRAVGNTIYF. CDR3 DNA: TGTGCCAGCAGTTACTCGAGGGCCGTAGGAAACACCATATATTTT.

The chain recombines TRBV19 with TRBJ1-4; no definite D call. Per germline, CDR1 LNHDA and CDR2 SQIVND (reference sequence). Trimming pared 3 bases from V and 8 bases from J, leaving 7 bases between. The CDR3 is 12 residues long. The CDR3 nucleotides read TGTGCCAGTAGTATGCTAGGGGAAAAACTGTTTTTT. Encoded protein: CASSMLGEKLFF.

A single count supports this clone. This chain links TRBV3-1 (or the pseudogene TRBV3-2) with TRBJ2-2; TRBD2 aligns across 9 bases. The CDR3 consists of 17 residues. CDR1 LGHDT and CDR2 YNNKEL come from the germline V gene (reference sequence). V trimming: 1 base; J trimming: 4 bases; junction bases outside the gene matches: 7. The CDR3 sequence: CASSQVVVAGVTGELFF. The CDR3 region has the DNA TGTGCCAGCAGCCAAGTGGTGGTAGCGGGGGTCACCGGGGAGCTGTTTTTT.

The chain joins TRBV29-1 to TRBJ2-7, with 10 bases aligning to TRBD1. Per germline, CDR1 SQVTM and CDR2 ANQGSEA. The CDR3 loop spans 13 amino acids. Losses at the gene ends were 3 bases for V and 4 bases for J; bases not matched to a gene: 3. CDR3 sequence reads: CSVDGQGDYEQYF. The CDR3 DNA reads TGCAGCGTTGATGGACAGGGGGATTACGAGCAGTACTTC.

For the CDR3, the DNA is TGTGCCAGCAGTTACACCGGGGACAGCGGGGCCTACGAGCAGTACTTC. This encodes CASSYTGDSGAYEQYF. V gene TRBV6-5 combines with J gene TRBJ2-7; D is perhaps TRBD1 or TRBD2 (7 bases each). The CDR3 totals 16 residues. V was pared by 2 bases and J by 2 bases, with 16 bases between. Germline loops: CDR1 MNHEY, CDR2 SVGAGI.

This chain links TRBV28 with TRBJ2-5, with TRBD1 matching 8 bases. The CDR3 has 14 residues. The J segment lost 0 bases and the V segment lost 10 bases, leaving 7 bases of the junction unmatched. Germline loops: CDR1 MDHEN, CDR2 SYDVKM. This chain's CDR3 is CATAGTGYQETQYF. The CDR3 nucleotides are TGTGCCACAGCCGGGACAGGATACCAAGAGACCCAGTACTTC.

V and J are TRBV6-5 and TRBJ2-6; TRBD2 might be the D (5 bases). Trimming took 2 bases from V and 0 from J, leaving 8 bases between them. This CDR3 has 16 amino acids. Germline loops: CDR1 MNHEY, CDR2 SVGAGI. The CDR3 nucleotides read TGTGCCAGCAGTTACGGGGAGCTCTCTGGGGCCAACGTCCTGACTTTC. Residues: CASSYGELSGANVLTF.

In DNA, the CDR3 is TGTGCCAGCAGTCGCAGGGGGCGGGAGACCCAGTACTTC. This gives the protein CASSRRGRETQYF. The chain links TRBV7-2 to TRBJ2-5, with 8 bases fitting TRBD1. Trimming cost V 6 bases and J 5 bases; bases outside gene matches: 5. Looked up from germline, CDR1 is SGHTA and CDR2 is FQGNSA. The CDR3 length is 13 residues.

The CDR3 reads CASSIGSGYTF. DNA of the CDR3: TGTGCCAGTAGTATCGGAAGTGGCTACACCTTC. The chain carries TRBV19 and TRBJ1-2; D call uncertain. Germline V gene sequence: CDR1 LNHDA, CDR2 SQIVND (reference sequence). CDR3 length: 11 residues. V lost 3 bases and J lost 7, with 6 bases in between.

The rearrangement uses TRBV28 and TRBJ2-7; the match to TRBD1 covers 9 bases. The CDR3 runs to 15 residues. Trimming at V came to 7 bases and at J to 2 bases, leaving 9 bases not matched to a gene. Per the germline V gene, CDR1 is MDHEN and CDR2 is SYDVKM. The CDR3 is CASTAPGTGTYEQYF. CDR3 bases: TGTGCCAGCACCGCACCCGGGACAGGGACCTACGAGCAGTACTTC.

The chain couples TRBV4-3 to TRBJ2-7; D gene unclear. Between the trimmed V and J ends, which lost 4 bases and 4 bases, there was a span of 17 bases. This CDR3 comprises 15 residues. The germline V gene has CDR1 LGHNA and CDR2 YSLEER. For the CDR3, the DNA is TGCGCCAGCAGCCCCCCCGACGGAAAAACGTACGAGCAGTACTTC. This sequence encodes CASSPPDGKTYEQYF.

CDR3 nucleotide sequence: TGTGCCAGCAGTTACGCCGGGACAGGGGACACAGATACGCAGTATTTT. This encodes CASSYAGTGDTDTQYF. The genes are TRBV6-2 or TRBV6-3 and TRBJ2-3; 10 positions match TRBD1. V trimming: 2 bases; J trimming: 2 bases; junction bases outside the gene matches: 4. Germline V lookup: CDR1 MNHEY, CDR2 SVGEGT. The CDR3 sequence is 16 residues long.

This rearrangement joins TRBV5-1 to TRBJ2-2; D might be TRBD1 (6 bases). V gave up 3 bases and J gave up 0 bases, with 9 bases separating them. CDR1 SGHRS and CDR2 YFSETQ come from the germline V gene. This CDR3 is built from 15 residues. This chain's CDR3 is CASSWTATNTGELFF. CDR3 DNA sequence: TGCGCCAGCAGCTGGACAGCAACGAACACCGGGGAGCTGTTTTTT.

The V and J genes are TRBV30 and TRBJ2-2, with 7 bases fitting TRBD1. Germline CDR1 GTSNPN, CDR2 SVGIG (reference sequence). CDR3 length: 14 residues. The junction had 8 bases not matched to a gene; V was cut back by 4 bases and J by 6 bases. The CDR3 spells CAWNRQGSAGELFF. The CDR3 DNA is TGTGCCTGGAACCGACAGGGATCTGCCGGGGAGCTGTTTTTT.

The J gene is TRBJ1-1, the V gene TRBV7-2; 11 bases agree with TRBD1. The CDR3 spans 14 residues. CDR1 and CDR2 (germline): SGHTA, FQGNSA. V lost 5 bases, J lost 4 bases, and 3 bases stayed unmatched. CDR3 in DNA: TGTGCCAGCAGCCTGGGACAGGGGGTCACTGAAGCTTTCTTT. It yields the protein CASSLGQGVTEAFF.

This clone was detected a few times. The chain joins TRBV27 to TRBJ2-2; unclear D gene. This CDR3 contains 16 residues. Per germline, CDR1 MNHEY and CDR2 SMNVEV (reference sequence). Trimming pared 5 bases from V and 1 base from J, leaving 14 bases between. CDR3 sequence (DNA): TGTGCCAGCAGTCCGGACGTGGGATGGAACACCGGGGAGCTGTTTTTT. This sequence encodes CASSPDVGWNTGELFF.

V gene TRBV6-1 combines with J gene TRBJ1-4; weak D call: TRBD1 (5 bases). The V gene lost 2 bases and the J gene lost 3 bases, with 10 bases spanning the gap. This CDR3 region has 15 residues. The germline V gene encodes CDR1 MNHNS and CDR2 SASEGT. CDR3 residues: CASSEMGGANEKLFF. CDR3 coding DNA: TGTGCCAGCAGTGAAATGGGGGGGGCTAATGAAAAACTGTTTTTT.

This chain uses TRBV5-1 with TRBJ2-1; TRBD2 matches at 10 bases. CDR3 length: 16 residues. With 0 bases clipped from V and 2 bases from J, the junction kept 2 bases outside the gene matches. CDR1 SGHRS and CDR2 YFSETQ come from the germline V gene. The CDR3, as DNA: TGCGCCAGCAGCTTGGCCGGGACTAGCGCCTACAATGAGCAGTTCTTC. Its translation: CASSLAGTSAYNEQFF.

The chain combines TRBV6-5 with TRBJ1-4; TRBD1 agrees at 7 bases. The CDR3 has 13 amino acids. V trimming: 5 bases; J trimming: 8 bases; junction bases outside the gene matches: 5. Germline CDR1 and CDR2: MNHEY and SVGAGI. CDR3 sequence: CASSPATGEKLFF. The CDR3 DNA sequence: TGTGCCAGCAGTCCCGCGACAGGGGAAAAACTGTTTTTT.

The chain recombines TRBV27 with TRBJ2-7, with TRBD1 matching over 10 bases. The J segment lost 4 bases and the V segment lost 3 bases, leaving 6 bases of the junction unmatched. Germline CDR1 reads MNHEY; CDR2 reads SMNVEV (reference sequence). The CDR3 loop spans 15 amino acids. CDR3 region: CASSFQGTGVYEQYF. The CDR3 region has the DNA TGTGCCAGCAGTTTCCAGGGGACAGGGGTATACGAGCAGTACTTC.

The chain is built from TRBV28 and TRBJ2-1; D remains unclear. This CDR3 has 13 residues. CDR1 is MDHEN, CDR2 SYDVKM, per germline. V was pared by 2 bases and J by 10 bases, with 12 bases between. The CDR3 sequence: CASSLIPQEEQFF. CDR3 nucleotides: TGTGCCAGCAGTTTAATCCCTCAAGAGGAGCAGTTCTTC.

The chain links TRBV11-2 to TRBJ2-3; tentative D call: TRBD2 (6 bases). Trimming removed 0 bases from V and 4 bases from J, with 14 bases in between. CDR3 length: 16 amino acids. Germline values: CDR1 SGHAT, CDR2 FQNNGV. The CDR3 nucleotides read TGTGCCAGCAGCTTAGATCTCGCGGGGAGCGCAGATACGCAGTATTTT. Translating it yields CASSLDLAGSADTQYF.

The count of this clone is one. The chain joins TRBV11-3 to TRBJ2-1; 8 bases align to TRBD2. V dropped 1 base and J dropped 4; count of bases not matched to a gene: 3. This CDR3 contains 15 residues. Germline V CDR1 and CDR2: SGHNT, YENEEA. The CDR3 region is CASSLGSSGYNEQFF. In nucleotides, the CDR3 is TGTGCCAGCAGCTTAGGGTCTAGCGGGTACAATGAGCAGTTCTTC.

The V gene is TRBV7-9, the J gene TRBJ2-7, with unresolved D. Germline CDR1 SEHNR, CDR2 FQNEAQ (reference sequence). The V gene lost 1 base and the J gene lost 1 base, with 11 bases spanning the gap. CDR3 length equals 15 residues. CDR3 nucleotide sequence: TGTGCCAGCAGCTTAGGGGCCATCCTATCCTACGAGCAGTACTTC. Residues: CASSLGAILSYEQYF.

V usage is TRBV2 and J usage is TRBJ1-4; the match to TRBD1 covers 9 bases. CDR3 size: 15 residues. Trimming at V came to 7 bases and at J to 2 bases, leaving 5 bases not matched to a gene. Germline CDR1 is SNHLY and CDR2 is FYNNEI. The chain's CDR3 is CASIMTGGTNEKLFF. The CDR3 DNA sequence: TGTGCCAGCATTATGACAGGGGGGACTAATGAAAAACTGTTTTTT.

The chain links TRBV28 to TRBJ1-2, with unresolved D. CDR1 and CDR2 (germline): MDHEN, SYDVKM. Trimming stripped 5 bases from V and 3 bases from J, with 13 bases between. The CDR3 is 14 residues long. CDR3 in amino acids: CASSLPSGDYGYTF. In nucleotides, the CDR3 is TGTGCCAGCAGTCTTCCTAGCGGGGACTATGGCTACACCTTC.

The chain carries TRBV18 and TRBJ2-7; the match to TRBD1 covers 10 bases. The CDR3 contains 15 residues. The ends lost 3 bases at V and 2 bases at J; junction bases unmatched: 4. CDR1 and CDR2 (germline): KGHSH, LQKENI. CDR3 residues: CASSPSGQGTYEQYF. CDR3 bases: TGTGCCAGCTCACCGTCGGGACAGGGGACCTACGAGCAGTACTTC. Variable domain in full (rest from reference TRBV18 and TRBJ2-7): NAGVMQNPRHLVRRRGQEARLRCSPMKGHSHVYWYRQLPEEGLKFMVYLQKENIIDESGMPKERFSAEFPKEGPSILRIQQVVRGDSAAYFCASSPSGQGTYEQYFGPGTRLTVT.

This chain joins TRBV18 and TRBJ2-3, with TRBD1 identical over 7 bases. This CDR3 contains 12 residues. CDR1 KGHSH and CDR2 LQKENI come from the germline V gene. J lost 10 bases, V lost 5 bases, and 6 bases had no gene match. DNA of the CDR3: TGTGCCAGCTCAGGGACAGCGGATGCGCAGTATTTT. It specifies CASSGTADAQYF.

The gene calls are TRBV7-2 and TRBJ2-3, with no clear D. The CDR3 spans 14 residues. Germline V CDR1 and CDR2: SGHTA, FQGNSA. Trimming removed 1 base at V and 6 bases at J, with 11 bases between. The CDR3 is CASSLVQATDTQYF. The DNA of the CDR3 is TGTGCCAGCAGCTTAGTCCAGGCAACTGATACGCAGTATTTT. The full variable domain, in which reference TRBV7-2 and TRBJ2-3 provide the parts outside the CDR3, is GAGVSQSPSNKVTEKGKDVELRCDPISGHTALYWYRQSLGQGLEFLIYFQGNSAPDKSGLPSDRFSAERTGGSVSTLTIQRTQQEDSAVYLCASSLVQATDTQYFGPGTRLTVL.

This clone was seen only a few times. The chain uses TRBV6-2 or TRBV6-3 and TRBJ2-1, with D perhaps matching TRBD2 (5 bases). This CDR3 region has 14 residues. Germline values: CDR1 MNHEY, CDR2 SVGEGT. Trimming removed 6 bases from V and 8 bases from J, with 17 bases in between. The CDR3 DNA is TGTGCCAGCAGCCACCAGCATACTAGGCATGAGCAGTTCTTC. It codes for CASSHQHTRHEQFF.

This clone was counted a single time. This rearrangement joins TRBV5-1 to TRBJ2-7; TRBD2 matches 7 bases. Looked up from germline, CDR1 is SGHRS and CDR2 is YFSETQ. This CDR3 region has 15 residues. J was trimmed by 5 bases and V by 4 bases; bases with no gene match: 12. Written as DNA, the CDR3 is TGCGCCAGCAGCGACCCAGGAGCGGGGATGGACGAGCAGTACTTC. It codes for CASSDPGAGMDEQYF.